These 21 T cell receptor beta chains were all obtained from the same sample, sequenced in a study of T-cell memory formation after mild COVID-19 (dated by TCRdb to about 2021). Preparation of the library involved 5' RACE. Instrument on record: Illumina NovaSeq 6000. TCRdb took the public reads, trimmed them with fastp at Q25, ran MiXCR for clone calling and kept in-frame beta chains. Identical CDR3 proteins give one entry, which carries the most common genes and DNA. For this sample the table gives roughly 190,000 distinct CDR3 sequences, of which 27% were detected only once. The biggest ten clones account for about an eighth of the sample. What was sequenced was PBMCs or a T cell subset sorted from them (not recorded which). Receptors originate from an adult woman who had mild COVID-19 (a few samples of this study predate the infection). The sample titles of this study are shuffled in the database, so cell type and time point are left out; the donor was told from shared clones.

This clonotype was seen more than once but under ten times. This chain connects TRBV7-2 to TRBJ2-3; TRBD2 might be the D (6 bases). The CDR3 loop spans 16 amino acids. Germline CDR1 is SGHTA and CDR2 is FQGNSA. V gave up 6 bases and J gave up 1 base, with 17 bases separating them. CDR3 sequence reads: CASSPTGGKGTDTQYF. CDR3 bases: TGTGCCAGCAGTCCCACTGGAGGGAAAGGCACAGATACGCAGTATTTT.

V gene TRBV12-3 or TRBV12-4 combines with J gene TRBJ2-7, with 7 bases lining up with TRBD2. The CDR3 extends over 14 amino acids. After removal of 7 bases from V and 9 bases from J, the junction contained 15 bases not matched to a gene. CDR3 bases: TGTGCCAGCACCCCGTCGGAGGTGGGGAGGGGGCAGTACTTC. Translation: CASTPSEVGRGQYF.

The chain has TRBV20-1 and TRBJ1-5, with D possibly TRBD1 on 6 matching bases. Per germline, CDR1 DFQATT and CDR2 SNEGSKA (reference sequence). Trimming removed 6 bases at V and 2 bases at J, with 23 bases between. The CDR3 totals 17 residues. In DNA, the CDR3 is TGCAGTGCCTCTAATAGGGTGGGGGACATGGGCAATCAGCCCCAGCATTTT. Amino acid sequence: CSASNRVGDMGNQPQHF.

This rearrangement joins TRBV20-1 to TRBJ2-5, with D hard to call. This CDR3 comprises 16 residues. Trimming pared 0 bases from V and 0 bases from J, leaving 14 bases between. Looked up from germline, CDR1 is DFQATT and CDR2 is SNEGSKA (reference sequence). As DNA, the CDR3 is TGCAGTGCTAGAGATCGGGCGCGTTGGTACCAAGAGACCCAGTACTTC. Its protein is CSARDRARWYQETQYF.

V gene TRBV5-1 combines with J gene TRBJ2-7, with 10 bases fitting TRBD2. The CDR3 is 15 amino acids. The V gene end was trimmed by 2 bases and the J gene end by 3 bases; junction bases not matched to a gene: 5. CDR1 and CDR2 (germline): SGHRS, YFSETQ. CDR3 sequence reads: CASSFGLAANYEQYF. CDR3 DNA sequence: TGCGCCAGCAGCTTTGGACTAGCGGCGAACTACGAGCAGTACTTC.

The chain uses TRBV7-8 and TRBJ2-1; 7 bases line up with TRBD2. CDR1 SGHVS and CDR2 FQNEAQ come from the germline V gene. The CDR3 totals 19 residues. Trimming removed 5 bases from V and 0 bases from J; junction bases left unmatched: 16. The CDR3 bases are TGTGCCAGCAGCCTACCTAGGGGCGGGGGTATAAGCTCCTACAATGAGCAGTTCTTC. Amino acids: CASSLPRGGGISSYNEQFF.

The genes are TRBV7-2 and TRBJ1-5; possible D gene TRBD1, 5 bases. The V end was cut by 5 bases, the J end by 4 bases, with 9 bases between. Germline values: CDR1 SGHTA, CDR2 FQGNSA. There are 13 residues in the CDR3. This CDR3 reads CASSPWGNQPQHF. The CDR3 DNA is TGTGCCAGCAGCCCTTGGGGGAATCAGCCCCAGCATTTT.

The V call is TRBV4-3, the J call TRBJ2-7, with 7 nucleotides matching TRBD2. Trimming at V came to 3 bases and at J to 0 bases, leaving 8 bases not matched to a gene. CDR3 length equals 16 residues. CDR1 is LGHNA and CDR2 is YSLEER in the germline V gene. CDR3 coding DNA: TGCGCCAGCAGCCAGGGGATAGCGGGCCTCTCCTACGAGCAGTACTTC. As protein: CASSQGIAGLSYEQYF.

This clonotype was detected a few times. The V call is TRBV2, the J call TRBJ2-1; 7 bases map to TRBD1. Losses at the gene ends were 6 bases for V and 5 bases for J; bases not matched to a gene: 10. Germline CDR1 is SNHLY and CDR2 is FYNNEI. The CDR3 has 15 amino acids. CDR3 in DNA: TGTGCCAGCAGCTTCCGACAGGGACCCAACAATGAGCAGTTCTTC. This gives the protein CASSFRQGPNNEQFF.

The chain carries TRBV24-1 and TRBJ2-2; 8 bases line up with TRBD2. The CDR3 totals 14 residues. Germline CDR1 and CDR2: KGHDR and SFDVKD. V gave up 9 bases and J gave up 5 bases; unmatched junction bases: 7. CDR3 residues: CATGRGGGTGELFF. The CDR3 DNA reads TGTGCCACCGGCCGAGGCGGGGGGACCGGGGAGCTGTTTTTT.

The chain couples TRBV6-2 or TRBV6-3 to TRBJ2-3; a weak D match, TRBD1 (5 bases). CDR1 is MNHEY, CDR2 SVGEGT, per germline. The CDR3 is made up of 14 amino acids. Trimming shortened V by 6 bases and J by 6 bases, and 16 bases separated the two germline ends. The CDR3, as DNA: TGTGCCAGCAGGCGGACATTTAGTTCGGATACGCAGTATTTT. Amino acids: CASRRTFSSDTQYF.

The genes are TRBV9 and TRBJ2-5, with no clear D. V was shortened by 4 bases and J by 5 bases, with 21 bases between the two germline ends. The germline gives CDR1 SGDLS, CDR2 YYNGEE. This CDR3 contains 16 residues. The CDR3 DNA reads TGTGCCAGCAGCTCCCGACCGGGTCTAAGGTGGGAGACCCAGTACTTC. It codes for CASSSRPGLRWETQYF.

This clonotype was detected only a few times. The CDR3 bases are TGTGCCAGCAGCACAGCGACAGGGGTCGGCACAGATACGCAGTATTTT. Encoded protein: CASSTATGVGTDTQYF. The chain links TRBV7-9 to TRBJ2-3, with 8 bases fitting TRBD1. V lost 5 bases and J lost 1; bases outside the gene matches: 8. Germline V gives CDR1 SEHNR, CDR2 FQNEAQ (reference sequence). CDR3 length equals 16 residues.

This clonotype has only a few counts. This rearrangement joins TRBV6-1 to TRBJ1-1; TRBD1 aligns across 9 bases. V trimming: 7 bases; J trimming: 5 bases; junction bases outside the gene matches: 8. The CDR3 is made up of 14 amino acids. Germline V gives CDR1 MNHNS, CDR2 SASEGT. In nucleotides, the CDR3 is TGTGCCAGCACCGTTCACAGGGGGCGGACTGAAGCTTTCTTT. Translated: CASTVHRGRTEAFF.

This clonotype appeared a few times. The chain uses TRBV12-3 or TRBV12-4 and TRBJ2-6, with unresolved D. Trimming took off 3 bases at V and 3 bases at J, with 6 bases between the two ends. This CDR3 is 14 amino acids long. The CDR3 reads CASSFWSGANVLTF. Written as DNA, the CDR3 is TGTGCCAGCAGTTTCTGGAGTGGGGCCAACGTCCTGACTTTC.

The CDR3 reads CSARDRLRETQYF. The CDR3 DNA is TGCAGTGCTAGGGACAGACTTCGGGAGACCCAGTACTTC. The chain links TRBV20-1 to TRBJ2-5; the D gene is possibly TRBD1 (6 bases). V was trimmed by 3 bases and J by 5 bases, leaving 13 bases between them. The germline V gene encodes CDR1 DFQATT and CDR2 SNEGSKA (reference sequence). The CDR3 runs to 13 residues.

The V gene is TRBV5-1, the J gene TRBJ2-1; 9 nucleotides agree with TRBD2. The CDR3 length is 17 residues. Trimming at V came to 0 bases and at J to 6 bases, leaving 10 bases not matched to a gene. The germline CDR1 and CDR2 sequences are SGHRS and YFSETQ. DNA for the CDR3: TGCGCCAGCAGCTTGGCCGTAGCGGGAGAGATTGGCAATGAGCAGTTCTTC. It yields the protein CASSLAVAGEIGNEQFF.

This clonotype occurred a few times. J is TRBJ1-3 and V is TRBV25-1, with D perhaps TRBD1 (6 bases). This CDR3 comprises 13 residues. The germline CDR1 and CDR2 sequences are MGHDK and SYGVNS. V lost 4 bases and J lost 3, with 7 bases in between. The CDR3 spells CASSGGLGNTIYF. The CDR3 coding sequence is TGTGCCAGCAGTGGGGGGCTTGGAAACACCATATATTTT.

The V call is TRBV6-5, the J call TRBJ2-1; D may match TRBD1 or TRBD2 (5 bases each). Trimming stripped 1 base from V and 5 bases from J, with 12 bases between. This CDR3 has 15 residues. Germline CDR1 is MNHEY and CDR2 is SVGAGI. The CDR3 nucleotides are TGTGCCAGCAGTTACTGGAACGGGGCCCACAATGAGCAGTTCTTC. It yields the protein CASSYWNGAHNEQFF.

In DNA form, the CDR3 reads TGTGCCAGCAGTTTGTGGACAGGGGGAGATCAGCCCCAGCATTTT. Its protein is CASSLWTGGDQPQHF. The chain has TRBV12-3 or TRBV12-4 and TRBJ1-5; 10 nucleotides agree with TRBD1. J was trimmed by 5 bases and V by 3 bases; bases with no gene match: 4. This CDR3 spans 15 amino acids.

Ten or more counts support this clonotype. The rearrangement joins TRBV6-1 to TRBJ1-1, with D maybe TRBD1 (6 bases). The CDR3 is made up of 13 amino acids. V lost 6 bases, J lost 2 bases, and 10 bases lay in between. Germline V gene data show CDR1 as MNHNS and CDR2 as SASEGT. The CDR3 coding sequence is TGTGCCAGCAGCTGGGGACAAAACACTGAAGCTTTCTTT. Translating it yields CASSWGQNTEAFF.